This T cell receptor (beta chain) stems from a study of blood T cell repertoires in COVID-19. Study information: Samples came from the United States, Italy and Spain, spanning acute and convalescent COVID-19.

V lost 1 base to trimming and J lost 7 bases, with 18 bases between them. The CDR3 has 15 amino acids. The germline V gene encodes CDR1 SGHDT and CDR2 YYEEEE. Sequencing was performed with immunoSEQ multiplex PCR; in TCRdb, only in-frame clones are kept and a portion is missing. The data hold some 100,000 clones, with about four fifths observed a single time. The genes are TRBV5-6 and TRBJ2-7, with D possibly matching TRBD2 (5 bases). Specimen: peripheral blood. The source is a human donor in a cohort sampled during active COVID-19. CDR3 amino acids: CASSLRRSVNWEQYF. The CDR3 nucleotides read TGTGCCAGCAGCTTGCGGAGGTCTGTAAATTGGGAGCAGTACTTC.